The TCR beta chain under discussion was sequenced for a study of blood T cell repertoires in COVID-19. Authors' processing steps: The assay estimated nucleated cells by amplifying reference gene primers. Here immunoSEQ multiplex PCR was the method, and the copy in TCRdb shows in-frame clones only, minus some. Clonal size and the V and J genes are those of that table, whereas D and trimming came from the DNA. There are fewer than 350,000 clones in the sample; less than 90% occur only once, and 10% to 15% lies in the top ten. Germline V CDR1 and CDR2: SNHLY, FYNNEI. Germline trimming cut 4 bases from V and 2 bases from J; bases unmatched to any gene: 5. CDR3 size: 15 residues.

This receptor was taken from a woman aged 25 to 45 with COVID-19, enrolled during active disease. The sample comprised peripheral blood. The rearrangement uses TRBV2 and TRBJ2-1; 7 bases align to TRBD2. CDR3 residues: CASSGASGTYNEQFF. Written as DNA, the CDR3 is TGTGCCAGCAGTGGGGCTAGCGGAACCTACAATGAGCAGTTCTTC.